Listed below are T cell receptor beta chains from one sample, sequenced in a study of cytomegalovirus exposure and HLA in healthy donors. The data were produced by immunoSEQ multiplex PCR, yet TCRdb's version contains in-frame clones alone and is incomplete. The table records 200,000 to 250,000 clones, around 87% of them present only once. Sequencing used PBMCs. The receptors originated from a woman under 30 in good health and CMV-seropositive. The CDR3 runs from the conserved cysteine through the conserved F or W. The order of the fields is D gene, J gene, V gene, CDR3 protein. A D gene is named only where the DNA matches it firmly.

d_gene: TRBD1
j_gene: TRBJ2-1
v_gene: TRBV5-1
CDR3aa: CASSFAGTGHYNEQFF

d_gene: -
j_gene: TRBJ1-2
v_gene: TRBV9
CDR3aa: CASSLGQLSLGGYTF

d_gene: TRBD1
j_gene: TRBJ1-2
v_gene: TRBV5-4
CDR3aa: CASSTMRTGRVYGYTF

d_gene: TRBD1
j_gene: TRBJ2-4
v_gene: TRBV19
CDR3aa: CATRTGPAKNIQYF

d_gene: TRBD2
j_gene: TRBJ2-7
v_gene: TRBV5-4
CDR3aa: CASSSTVGLAGNYEQYF

d_gene: -
j_gene: TRBJ2-3
v_gene: TRBV7-2
CDR3aa: CASSSADTQYF

d_gene: TRBD1
j_gene: TRBJ1-4
v_gene: TRBV6-5
CDR3aa: CASSRGTENEKLFF

d_gene: -
j_gene: TRBJ1-2
v_gene: TRBV18
CDR3aa: CASSPINGLANYGYTF

d_gene: TRBD2
j_gene: TRBJ2-1
v_gene: TRBV30
CDR3aa: CAWGAGGSGRFF

d_gene: -
j_gene: TRBJ2-6
v_gene: TRBV6-1
CDR3aa: CASRVEDSGANVLTF

d_gene: -
j_gene: TRBJ2-1
v_gene: TRBV10-1
CDR3aa: CASSEEGVNEQFF

d_gene: TRBD1
j_gene: TRBJ2-7
v_gene: TRBV2
CDR3aa: CASHSLRDRGNEQYF

d_gene: TRBD1
j_gene: TRBJ2-2
v_gene: TRBV28
CDR3aa: CASSSGTGDTGELFF

d_gene: TRBD1
j_gene: TRBJ1-1
v_gene: TRBV7-3
CDR3aa: CASSLSGTVTEAFF

d_gene: TRBD1
j_gene: TRBJ1-5
v_gene: TRBV19
CDR3aa: CASSIDQGDSLLHF

d_gene: TRBD2
j_gene: TRBJ2-7
v_gene: TRBV5-4
CDR3aa: CASRQELAGGEQYF

d_gene: TRBD1
j_gene: TRBJ2-7
v_gene: TRBV7-2
CDR3aa: CASSPGTGYYEQYF

d_gene: -
j_gene: TRBJ1-1
v_gene: TRBV19
CDR3aa: CASSMEGLNTEAFF

d_gene: -
j_gene: TRBJ2-2
v_gene: TRBV5-1
CDR3aa: CASSADAGQPTGELFF

d_gene: TRBD2
j_gene: TRBJ2-1
v_gene: TRBV7-9
CDR3aa: CASSPLAGLYNEQFF

d_gene: -
j_gene: TRBJ2-1
v_gene: TRBV9
CDR3aa: CASSVRSSGNEQFF

d_gene: -
j_gene: TRBJ1-4
v_gene: TRBV27
CDR3aa: CASSPEGGGSNEKLFF

d_gene: TRBD1
j_gene: TRBJ2-2
v_gene: TRBV18
CDR3aa: CASSPNRGLDTGELFF

d_gene: TRBD1
j_gene: TRBJ1-5
v_gene: TRBV27
CDR3aa: CASSPGTGAGQPQHF

d_gene: -
j_gene: TRBJ1-4
v_gene: TRBV5-1
CDR3aa: CASSSGQSNEKLFF

d_gene: TRBD2
j_gene: TRBJ2-7
v_gene: TRBV4-2
CDR3aa: CASSPRPAGGYEQYF

d_gene: TRBD1
j_gene: TRBJ2-2
v_gene: TRBV18
CDR3aa: CASSPPNRGSGELFF

d_gene: TRBD2
j_gene: TRBJ2-2
v_gene: TRBV27
CDR3aa: CASSFGLAGAVGELFF

d_gene: -
j_gene: TRBJ2-7
v_gene: TRBV6-5
CDR3aa: CASSYSRVAADYEQYF

d_gene: -
j_gene: TRBJ2-1
v_gene: TRBV27
CDR3aa: CASSPGYTYEQFF

d_gene: -
j_gene: TRBJ2-7
v_gene: TRBV27
CDR3aa: CASSLSSLALRYEQYF

d_gene: -
j_gene: TRBJ2-3
v_gene: TRBV27
CDR3aa: CASSLYQGMGADTQYF

d_gene: TRBD2
j_gene: TRBJ2-1
v_gene: TRBV5-4
CDR3aa: CASSLGGRARNEQFF

d_gene: -
j_gene: TRBJ2-5
v_gene: TRBV6-5
CDR3aa: CASSTRGQETQYF

d_gene: -
j_gene: TRBJ1-1
v_gene: TRBV7-9
CDR3aa: CASSSGNPRNTEAFF

d_gene: TRBD2
j_gene: TRBJ2-1
v_gene: TRBV5-4
CDR3aa: CASSPGTSGYNEQFF

d_gene: TRBD1
j_gene: TRBJ2-1
v_gene: TRBV30
CDR3aa: CAWGRGPLSYNEQFF

d_gene: TRBD1
j_gene: TRBJ1-2
v_gene: TRBV11-2
CDR3aa: CASSRLRDRGKTNYGYTF

d_gene: -
j_gene: TRBJ2-7
v_gene: TRBV19
CDR3aa: CASSIGRTYEQYF

d_gene: -
j_gene: TRBJ1-1
v_gene: TRBV7-9
CDR3aa: CASSLQTGNTEAFF

d_gene: TRBD1
j_gene: TRBJ2-5
v_gene: TRBV11-3
CDR3aa: CASSLGQGIEETQYF

d_gene: TRBD2
j_gene: TRBJ2-7
v_gene: TRBV18
CDR3aa: CASSPPSGSSYEQYF